These 10 T cell receptor beta chains share one sample of origin, sequenced in a study of OX40 agonist ivuxolimab in advanced cancers. The data were produced by immunoSEQ multiplex PCR, yet TCRdb's version contains in-frame clones alone and is incomplete. Altogether 100,000 to 140,000 clones are present, around 93% being singletons, with the ten largest covering about 1.2%. The specimen comprised CD4+ or CD8+ T cells sorted from blood, sampled in a trial of the OX40 agonist ivuxolimab. The receptors come from an adult with an advanced solid tumor such as melanoma, head and neck, liver or kidney cancer.

The V call is TRBV7-9, the J call TRBJ1-5; D possibly corresponds to TRBD1 (5 bases). From germline, CDR1 is SEHNR and CDR2 FQNEAQ (reference sequence). Trimming took 5 bases from V and 7 from J, leaving 12 bases between them. There are 13 residues in the CDR3. CDR3 in amino acids: CASSIGGDQPQHF. In nucleotides, the CDR3 is TGTGCCAGCAGCATCGGAGGGGACCAGCCCCAGCATTTT.

The chain employs TRBV10-3 and TRBJ2-1; TRBD2 matches 11 bases. The J segment lost 1 base and the V segment lost 2 bases, leaving 4 bases of the junction unmatched. The CDR3 runs 17 residues. Germline values: CDR1 ENHRY, CDR2 SYGVKD. The CDR3 loop reads CAISEGSGRGSYNEQFF. The CDR3 DNA reads as TGTGCCATCAGTGAGGGTAGCGGGAGGGGATCCTACAATGAGCAGTTCTTC.

The CDR3 loop is CASSLAGVEVEKLFF. The CDR3 DNA is TGCGCCAGCAGCTTAGCGGGGGTTGAAGTTGAAAAACTGTTTTTT. The V and J genes are TRBV5-1 and TRBJ1-4; D might be TRBD1 (5 bases). The germline V gene has CDR1 SGHRS and CDR2 YFSETQ. The CDR3 sequence is 15 residues long. V was trimmed by 2 bases and J by 7 bases, leaving 15 bases between them. Combining the CDR3 with reference TRBV5-1 and TRBJ1-4 gives the whole variable domain KAGVTQTPRYLIKTRGQQVTLSCSPISGHRSVSWYQQTPGQGLQFLFEYFSETQRNKGNFPGRFSGRQFSNSRSEMNVSTLELGDSALYLCASSLAGVEVEKLFFGSGTQLSVL.

The chain has TRBV21-1 and TRBJ2-5; TRBD2, the table's D call, was not compared with the DNA. TRBV21-1 is given as a pseudogene. The CDR3 contains 16 residues. The CDR3 sequence: CASSPGLAGGLETQYF. For the CDR3, the DNA is TGTGCCAGCAGCCCGGGACTAGCGGGAGGCTTAGAGACCCAGTACTTC.

The chain is built from TRBV6-5 and TRBJ2-5, with TRBD2 matching over 7 bases. There are 16 residues in the CDR3. The germline gives CDR1 MNHEY, CDR2 SVGAGI. J gave up 5 bases and V 0 bases, and 9 bases lay outside the gene matches. CDR3 in amino acids: CASSYSVGGPLETQYF. Here the CDR3 DNA reads TGTGCCAGCAGTTACTCGGTGGGAGGGCCTCTGGAGACCCAGTACTTC.

CDR3 loop: CASSLGDGAAYGYTF. The CDR3 bases are TGTGCCAGCAGCTTAGGGGACGGGGCAGCCTATGGCTACACCTTC. The chain combines TRBV7-2 with TRBJ1-2; weak D call: TRBD1 (5 bases). V lost 1 base to trimming and J lost 4 bases, with 13 bases between them. The CDR3 contains 15 residues. Germline assignment: CDR1 SGHTA and CDR2 FQGNSA.

The chain recombines TRBV28 with TRBJ2-5; weak D call: TRBD1 (6 bases). With the DNA end fitting TRBJ2-7 better, the J assignment may be wrong. The CDR3 is 14 amino acids. Per germline, CDR1 MDHEN and CDR2 SYDVKM. The CDR3 DNA sequence: TGTGCCAGCAGTTTGGCGGACAGAGTCTACGAGCAGTACTTC. Encoded protein: CASSLADRVYEQYF.

The chain couples TRBV7-2 to TRBJ1-6, with unresolved D. There are 13 residues in the CDR3. Trimming took off 1 base at V and 10 bases at J, with 8 bases between the two ends. In germline, CDR1 is SGHTA, CDR2 FQGNSA. The CDR3 DNA reads TGTGCCAGCAGCTTAGGGGGTGGATCACCCCTCCACTTT. This gives the protein CASSLGGGSPLHF.

The chain uses TRBV28 and TRBJ2-7, with TRBD1 matching 10 bases. Unmatched junction bases numbered 7, after V lost 9 bases and J lost 2 bases. This CDR3 is built from 14 residues. Germline CDR1 reads MDHEN; CDR2 reads SYDVKM. The CDR3 nucleotides read TGTGCCAGTGTGTCGGGACAGGGGACCTACGAGCAGTACTTC. Its protein is CASVSGQGTYEQYF. Full variable domain (missing parts from reference TRBV28 and TRBJ2-7): DVKVTQSSRYLVKRTGEKVFLECVQDMDHENMFWYRQDPGLGLRLIYFSYDVKMKEKGDIPEGYSVSREKKERFSLILESASTNQTSMYLCASVSGQGTYEQYFGPGTRLTVT.

The rearrangement uses TRBV28 and TRBJ1-2; D perhaps matches TRBD1 (5 bases). From germline, CDR1 is MDHEN and CDR2 SYDVKM. The V end lost 6 bases, the J end lost 2 bases, and 13 bases lay between the germline ends. This CDR3 contains 14 residues. CDR3 bases: TGTGCCAGCAGCAAAGGGGCAGGGAACTATGGCTACACCTTC. The encoded protein is CASSKGAGNYGYTF.